This T cell receptor beta chain was sequenced in a study of OX40 agonist ivuxolimab in advanced cancers. Study-level background: Every 2 weeks, ivuxolimab was infused into the patients intravenously at between 0.01 and 10 mg/kg. Of mixed ages from about 23 to 85 and averaging 60 years, the group was roughly 83% male. Partial responses were achieved by three patients, of whom one had hepatocellular carcinoma and two had cutaneous melanoma.

Method: immunoSEQ multiplex PCR; TCRdb's copy keeps in-frame clones and lacks some. The repertoire holds 46,000 or so clones, with approximately 86% as singletons. This CDR3 region has 13 residues. In germline, CDR1 is MNHEY, CDR2 SVGAGI. The V and J ends lost 4 bases and 10 bases respectively, with 14 bases between them. This chain uses TRBV6-5 with TRBJ2-1; possible D gene TRBD1, 6 bases. The sequencing here drew on CD4+ or CD8+ T cells sorted from blood, taken in a trial of the OX40 agonist ivuxolimab. The clonotype comes from an adult with an advanced solid tumor such as melanoma, head and neck, liver or kidney cancer. This CDR3 reads CASSFNRGQEQFF. For the CDR3, the DNA is TGTGCCAGCAGTTTTAATCGGGGACAAGAGCAGTTCTTC.